This T cell receptor (beta chain) stems from a study of blood T cell repertoires in COVID-19. Authors' methods: Amplifying reference gene primers gave estimates of nucleated cell counts. Data came from immunoSEQ multiplex PCR; TCRdb stores just in-frame clones and leaves some out. That table is the source of V, J and clone size, and D and trimming were worked out from the DNA. The sample has approximately 170,000 clones; 90% to 95% are singletons. Germline loops: CDR1 DFQATT, CDR2 SNEGSKA (reference sequence). Trimming removed 3 bases at V and 3 bases at J, with 5 bases between. The CDR3 extends over 11 amino acids.

The chain is built from TRBV20-1 and TRBJ1-1; D unclear. The source of this sequence is a woman aged 60-75 years with COVID-19, enrolled during active disease. Sequences were obtained from peripheral blood. The CDR3 bases are TGCAGTGCTAGCCTACACACTGAAGCTTTCTTT. Protein: CSASLHTEAFF.